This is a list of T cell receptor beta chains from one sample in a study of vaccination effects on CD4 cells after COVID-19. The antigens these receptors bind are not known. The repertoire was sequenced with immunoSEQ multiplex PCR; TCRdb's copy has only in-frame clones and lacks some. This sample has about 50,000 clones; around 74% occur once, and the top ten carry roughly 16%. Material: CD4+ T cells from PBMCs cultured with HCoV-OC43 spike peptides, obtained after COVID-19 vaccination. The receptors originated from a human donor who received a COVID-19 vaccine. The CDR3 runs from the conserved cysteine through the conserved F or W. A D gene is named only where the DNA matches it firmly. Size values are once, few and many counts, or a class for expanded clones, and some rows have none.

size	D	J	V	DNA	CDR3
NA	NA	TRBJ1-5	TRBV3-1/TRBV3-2	TGTGCCAGCAGCCAAGAGATTGGGGGGAGACCTCAGCCCCAGCATTTT	CASSQEIGGRPQPQHF
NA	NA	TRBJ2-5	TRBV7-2	TGTGCCAGCAGTTTAGGGGGGGGGCGGACCCAAGAGACCCAGTACTTC	CASSLGGGRTQETQYF
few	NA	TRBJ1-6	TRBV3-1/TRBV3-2	TGTGCCAGCAGCCCACAGGCCGCAAATTCACCCCTCCACTTT	CASSPQAANSPLHF
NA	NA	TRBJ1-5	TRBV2	TGTGCCAGCGAAGGCCAGATGCGCAATCAGCCCCAGCATTTT	CASEGQMRNQPQHF
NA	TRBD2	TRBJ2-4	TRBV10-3	TGTGCCATCAGTGAGTCATCGGCGGGAGGGGAGGCCAAAAACATTCAGTACTTC	CAISESSAGGEAKNIQYF
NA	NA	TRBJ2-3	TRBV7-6	TGTGCCAGCAGCAAGACTAGTTCACACCCGGCAGATACGCAGTATTTT	CASSKTSSHPADTQYF
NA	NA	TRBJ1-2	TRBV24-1	TGTGCCACCAGTGATTTCACCATTGACTATGGCTACACCTTC	CATSDFTIDYGYTF
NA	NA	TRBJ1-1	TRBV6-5	TGTGCCAGCAGTTTCGGGAGGAACACTGAAGCTTTCTTT	CASSFGRNTEAFF
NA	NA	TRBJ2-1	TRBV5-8	TGTGCCAGCAGCTGGAGGGCCACTAGGAACAATGAGCAGTTCTTC	CASSWRATRNNEQFF
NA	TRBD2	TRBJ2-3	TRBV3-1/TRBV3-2	TGTGCCAGCAGCCAGAGTCTAGCGGGAGGGTCAGATACGCAGTATTTT	CASSQSLAGGSDTQYF
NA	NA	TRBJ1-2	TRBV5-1	TGCGCCAGCACCAAAGGTAACGATGGCTACACCTTC	CASTKGNDGYTF
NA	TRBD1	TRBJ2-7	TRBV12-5	TGTGCTAGTGGTTTGGCAACCGGGACAGTCCTCTACGAGCAGTACTTC	CASGLATGTVLYEQYF
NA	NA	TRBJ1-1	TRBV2	TGTGCCTCAGCGGGGGGGAACACTGAAGCTTTCTTT	CASAGGNTEAFF
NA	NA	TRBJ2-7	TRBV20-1	TGCAGTGCTAGTCCTTGGGGGGGGGCCCTCTCCTACGAGCAGTACTTC	CSASPWGGALSYEQYF
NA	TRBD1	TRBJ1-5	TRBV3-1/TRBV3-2	TGTGCCAGCAGCCCCGGGACAGGTTTTGGTCAGCCCCAGCATTTT	CASSPGTGFGQPQHF
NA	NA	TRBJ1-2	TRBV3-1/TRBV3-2	TGTGCCAGCAGCCAAGAAGGACAGATCTATGGCTACACCTTC	CASSQEGQIYGYTF
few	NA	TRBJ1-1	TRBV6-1	TGTGCCAGCAGTGAACAGGGGACTGAAGCTTTCTTT	CASSEQGTEAFF
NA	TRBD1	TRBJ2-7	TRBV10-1	TGCGCCAGCAGGGCCGGGACAGGGTCCTACGAGCAGTACTTC	CASRAGTGSYEQYF
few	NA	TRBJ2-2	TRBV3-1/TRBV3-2	TGTGCCAGCAGCCAAGATGTTCGGACAGAGGCCACCGGGGAGCTGTTTTTT	CASSQDVRTEATGELFF
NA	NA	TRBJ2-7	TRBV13	TGTGCCAGCAGCTTACTAAGACCCCCATTTAGGGAAAGTGGCGAGCAGTACTTC	CASSLLRPPFRESGEQYF
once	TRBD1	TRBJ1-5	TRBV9	TGTGCCAGCAGCGCGGGACAGGGACTTAATCAGCCCCAGCATTTT	CASSAGQGLNQPQHF
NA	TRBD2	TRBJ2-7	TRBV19	TGTGCCAGTAGTGTGAGCGGGAGCTTGTACGAGCAGTACTTC	CASSVSGSLYEQYF
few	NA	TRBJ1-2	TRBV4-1	TGCGCCAGCAGCCAAGCTAGGGGCGGCCTCTATGGCTACACCTTC	CASSQARGGLYGYTF
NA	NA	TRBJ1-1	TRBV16	TGTGCCAGCAGCCAATCGTCCCCTCGGGACACTGAAGCTTTCTTT	CASSQSSPRDTEAFF
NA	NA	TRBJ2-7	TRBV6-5	TGTGCCACGCGGTGGGACTTGGCCTCCTACGAGCAGTACTTC	CATRWDLASYEQYF
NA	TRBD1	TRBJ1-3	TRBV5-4	TGTGCCAGCAGCGCCGGGACAGGCTCTGGAAACACCATATATTTT	CASSAGTGSGNTIYF